This TCR beta chain originates from a study of blood T cell repertoires in COVID-19. Whole-study context: PBMCs, B-cell-depleted T cells, or T cells were the source of the cDNA or gDNA that made up the material.

The V gene's germline CDR1 is SGHRS and CDR2 YFSETQ. CDR3 length: 16 residues. Trimming removed 1 base at V and 4 bases at J, with 15 bases between. Authors' processing steps: It was from reference gene primer amplification that nucleated cell counts were estimated. Libraries were prepared by immunoSEQ multiplex PCR; TCRdb keeps only in-frame clonotypes and omits some of them. The V and J calls and clone size come from that table; D and trimming were worked out from the DNA. The sample contains under 300,000 clones, just over 85% of which appear only once. Participants came from about two dozen US areas, aged roughly 18 to 90 years. Symptom resolution, clearance, or two negative PCRs marked donors in Cohort 3 as recovered.

Sequencing input: PBMCs or T cells enriched from blood (not recorded which). The TCR comes from a man in his late teens or twenties who had recovered from COVID-19. The rearrangement links TRBV5-1 to TRBJ1-3; D not certain. The CDR3 DNA follows: TGCGCCAGCAGCTTGAGTACGGCAGCGGAAGGAAACACCATATATTTT. Translation: CASSLSTAAEGNTIYF.